This T cell receptor beta chain was sequenced during a study of blood T cell repertoires in COVID-19. The overall study: Acute and convalescent COVID-19 specimens originated in the United States, Italy and Spain. T cells, B-cell-depleted T cells, or PBMCs provided the cDNA or gDNA that served as material.

In the study's own analysis: How many nucleated cells were present was estimated from reference gene primer amplification. Profiled with immunoSEQ multiplex PCR; TCRdb holds only in-frame clones, not every one. For V, J and clone size, that table is used; D and trimming come from the DNA. Found here are a few hundred thousand clones, 80% to 90% of them singletons; the top ten hold around 1.8%. V lost 1 base and J 4 bases, leaving 17 bases between the germline ends. The CDR3 covers 17 residues. The germline gives CDR1 MGHRA, CDR2 YSYEKL. The TCR originated in a man aged 25-45 years with active or convalescent COVID-19. Source material: peripheral blood. V is TRBV4-1 and J is TRBJ1-5; D unclear. CDR3 DNA sequence: TGCGCCAGCAGCCAAGGGAGGGCTCGATTAAGAAATCAGCCCCAGCATTTT. It encodes CASSQGRARLRNQPQHF.